Below are 21 T cell receptor beta chains sequenced from a single sample in a study of T cell responses to AZD1222 COVID-19 vaccine (dated by TCRdb to the early 2020s). The label giving this sample's time point can be read as: baseline before first vaccination. The library was generated by the immunoSEQ multiplex PCR assay. Imported from immuneACCESS, the table was reduced by TCRdb to in-frame sequences with V and J called. These copies leave out some clones; in studies compared against another copy, an unresolved V gene accounts for under half, and the cause of the remainder is not known. The sample table lists about 55,000 clones, approximately 88% of them with a count of one. Of the sample, 14% to 15% is held by the ten largest clones. This specimen was peripheral blood, taken on day 0 of AZD1222 vaccination. The receptors here all came from an adult in good health.

This clone occurred once. The gene calls are TRBV19 and TRBJ1-2, with D perhaps matching TRBD1 (5 bases). The CDR3 has 13 amino acids. Trimming took 2 bases from V and 6 from J, leaving 10 bases between them. Germline-derived CDR1 and CDR2 are LNHDA and SQIVND (reference sequence). The chain's CDR3 is CASSISGRDGYTF. The CDR3 nucleotides read TGTGCCAGTAGTATATCGGGACGGGATGGCTACACCTTC.

V is TRBV24-1 and J is TRBJ2-1; D perhaps matches TRBD2 (6 bases). The V end lost 5 bases, the J end lost 7 bases, and 8 bases lay between the germline ends. CDR1 is KGHDR and CDR2 is SFDVKD in the germline V gene. The CDR3 has 12 amino acids. Written as DNA, the CDR3 is TGTGCCACCAGTGTGCGGGGTAATGAGCAGTTCTTC. Translated, it gives CATSVRGNEQFF.

The gene calls are TRBV7-2 and TRBJ2-1, with D perhaps TRBD1 or TRBD2 (5 bases each). This CDR3 region has 17 residues. The ends were cut back, 5 bases at V and 9 bases at J, with 26 bases in the middle. Germline CDR1 SGHTA, CDR2 FQGNSA. The CDR3 sequence: CASSPFPRGGLRPEQFF. The CDR3 DNA reads as TGTGCCAGCAGCCCCTTTCCTAGGGGCGGGCTTCGCCCTGAGCAGTTCTTC. Combining the CDR3 with reference TRBV7-2 and TRBJ2-1 gives the whole variable domain GAGVSQSPSNKVTEKGKDVELRCDPISGHTALYWYRQSLGQGLEFLIYFQGNSAPDKSGLPSDRFSAERTGGSVSTLTIQRTQQEDSAVYLCASSPFPRGGLRPEQFFGPGTRLTVL.

V is TRBV18 and J is TRBJ1-3; the match to TRBD1 covers 8 bases. V shed 5 bases and J 0 bases; nucleotides not matched to a gene: 6. The CDR3 length is 16 residues. Germline V lookup: CDR1 KGHSH, CDR2 LQKENI. CDR3 sequence (DNA): TGTGCCAGCTCAGTCGGACAGGGCCGCTCTGGAAACACCATATATTTT. It encodes CASSVGQGRSGNTIYF.

V is TRBV7-9 and J is TRBJ2-5; D may be TRBD2 (5 bases). The V gene lost 5 bases and the J gene lost 2 bases, with 9 bases spanning the gap. Germline loops: CDR1 SEHNR, CDR2 FQNEAQ (reference sequence). The CDR3 contains 13 residues. The DNA of the CDR3 is TGTGCCAGCAGCACCCCGGGGCAAGAGACCCAGTACTTC. As protein: CASSTPGQETQYF.

V is TRBV5-8 and J is TRBJ2-1; 8 positions agree with TRBD2. The CDR3 covers 15 residues. Trimming removed 0 bases from V and 3 bases from J; junction bases left unmatched: 2. CDR1 and CDR2 from the germline V gene are SGHTS and YDEGEE. The chain's CDR3 is CASSLGAGVYNEQFF. Written as DNA, the CDR3 is TGTGCCAGCAGCTTGGGAGCGGGAGTCTACAATGAGCAGTTCTTC.

This clone has just a few counts. The chain links TRBV6-4 to TRBJ2-3; 11 bases map to TRBD2. V gave up 3 bases and J gave up 4 bases; unmatched junction bases: 3. Germline CDR1 MRHNA, CDR2 SNTAGT. CDR3 size: 15 residues. The CDR3 region has the DNA TGTGCCAGCAGTGATGTAGCGGGAGGGCCAGATACGCAGTATTTT. It yields the protein CASSDVAGGPDTQYF.

The gene calls are TRBV9 and TRBJ2-2; D call uncertain. With 0 bases removed from V and 1 base from J, the gap between germline ends came to 7 bases. CDR1 SGDLS and CDR2 YYNGEE come from the germline V gene. CDR3 length: 15 residues. DNA for the CDR3: TGTGCCAGCAGCGTAGGTAGGGTGAACACCGGGGAGCTGTTTTTT. Amino acid sequence: CASSVGRVNTGELFF. Full variable domain (rest looked up from reference TRBV9 and TRBJ2-2): DSGVTQTPKHLITATGQRVTLRCSPRSGDLSVYWYQQSLDQGLQFLIQYYNGEERAKGNILERFSAQQFPDLHSELNLSSLELGDSALYFCASSVGRVNTGELFFGEGSRLTVL.

The rearrangement links TRBV9 to TRBJ2-4; 11 nucleotides match TRBD2. V lost 6 bases and J lost 0; bases outside the gene matches: 14. The length of the CDR3 is 19 residues. Germline CDR1 reads SGDLS; CDR2 reads YYNGEE. The CDR3 nucleotides are TGTGCCAGCACCAATATAGCGGGAGGGCCTGTCCTAGCCAAAAACATTCAGTACTTC. Protein: CASTNIAGGPVLAKNIQYF.

This clone has more than one count but fewer than ten. The chain employs TRBV10-3 and TRBJ2-2, with D maybe TRBD1 (6 bases). Germline assignment: CDR1 ENHRY and CDR2 SYGVKD. The CDR3 has 11 residues. The ends were cut back, 7 bases at V and 8 bases at J, with 8 bases in the middle. The DNA of the CDR3 is TGTGCCATCAAGGGGGAGGGGGAGCTGTTTTTT. Translating gives CAIKGEGELFF.

The rearrangement links TRBV5-1 to TRBJ1-2, with 9 bases aligning to TRBD1. V lost 4 bases to trimming and J lost 8 bases; unmatched junction nucleotides: 12. There are 15 residues in the CDR3. The germline V gene has CDR1 SGHRS and CDR2 YFSETQ. CDR3 nucleotides: TGCGCCAGCAGCGACGGGACAGGGAACACGATAGGCTACACCTTC. Its protein is CASSDGTGNTIGYTF.

V gene TRBV27 combines with J gene TRBJ1-3; D is possibly TRBD1 (5 bases). The germline V gene has CDR1 MNHEY and CDR2 SMNVEV (reference sequence). The length of the CDR3 is 15 residues. V lost 0 bases, J lost 6 bases, and 12 bases lay in between. The CDR3 region is CASSLSGGMLNTIYF. The DNA for the CDR3 is TGTGCCAGCAGTTTATCGGGGGGGATGTTAAACACCATATATTTT.

The chain uses TRBV28 and TRBJ1-2; possible D gene TRBD1, 5 bases. V lost 3 bases, J lost 8 bases, and 7 bases lay in between. Germline V CDR1 and CDR2: MDHEN, SYDVKM. This CDR3 region has 11 residues. For the CDR3, the DNA is TGTGCCAGCAGTTTCCCAGGGGGCTACACCTTC. This sequence encodes CASSFPGGYTF.

The genes are TRBV30 and TRBJ1-1; TRBD1 aligns across 9 bases. The CDR3 extends over 14 amino acids. The V and J ends lost 0 bases and 10 bases, in that order; junction bases with no gene match: 9. The germline gives CDR1 GTSNPN, CDR2 SVGIG (reference sequence). The CDR3 region is CAWSVGDRVGGAFF. The CDR3 bases are TGTGCCTGGAGTGTGGGGGACAGGGTCGGTGGAGCTTTCTTT.

The chain couples TRBV10-1 to TRBJ1-3; D ambiguous. The CDR3 has 11 residues. In germline, CDR1 is WNHNN, CDR2 SYGVQD (reference sequence). Written as DNA, the CDR3 is TGCGCAAGTATCTCTGGAAACACCATATATTTT. It yields the protein CASISGNTIYF.

For this clone: Other DNA sequences in the sample encode the same CDR3. The J gene is TRBJ1-5, the V gene TRBV29-1; weak D call: TRBD1 (6 bases). Germline V lookup: CDR1 SQVTM, CDR2 ANQGSEA. CDR3 length: 13 residues. The germline V and J ends were trimmed by 4 bases and 5 bases, with 12 bases remaining between them. CDR3 sequence: CSVGQGRDQPQHF. CDR3 coding DNA: TGCAGCGTTGGCCAGGGGAGGGATCAGCCCCAGCATTTT.

Here the CDR3 reads CASSFAQNTEAFF. In DNA, the CDR3 is TGCGCCAGCAGCTTCGCGCAGAACACTGAAGCTTTCTTT. This rearrangement joins TRBV5-1 to TRBJ1-1; D gene uncertain. The CDR3 is 13 amino acids. V lost 2 bases and J 1 base, leaving 6 bases between the germline ends. CDR1 is SGHRS and CDR2 is YFSETQ in the germline V gene.

The rearrangement links TRBV29-1 to TRBJ2-2; D gene unclear. CDR3 length: 13 residues. With 3 bases removed from V and 0 bases from J, the gap between germline ends came to 5 bases. CDR1 is SQVTM and CDR2 is ANQGSEA in the germline V gene. The CDR3 loop reads CSVDSTNTGELFF. CDR3 bases: TGCAGCGTTGACAGCACGAACACCGGGGAGCTGTTTTTT.

V usage is TRBV5-8 and J usage is TRBJ2-7; 13 nucleotides align to TRBD2. Per the germline V gene, CDR1 is SGHTS and CDR2 is YDEGEE. The length of the CDR3 is 16 residues. J gave up 0 bases and V 3 bases, and 3 bases lay outside the gene matches. In DNA, the CDR3 is TGTGCCAGCAGCTCCAGGACTAGCGGGGGCTCCTACGAGCAGTACTTC. It translates to CASSSRTSGGSYEQYF.

The V and J genes are TRBV10-1 and TRBJ1-4; D remains unclear. The CDR3 spans 14 residues. The V gene lost 7 bases and the J gene lost 4 bases, with 13 bases spanning the gap. Germline CDR1 is WNHNN and CDR2 is SYGVQD (reference sequence). CDR3 sequence reads: CASIGPHNNEKLFF. CDR3 in DNA: TGCGCCAGCATCGGACCGCACAATAATGAAAAACTGTTTTTT.

This chain connects TRBV6-5 to TRBJ1-2; 9 bases are shared with TRBD1. Trimming at V came to 6 bases and at J to 1 base, leaving 6 bases not matched to a gene. CDR1 is MNHEY and CDR2 is SVGAGI in the germline V gene. This CDR3 has 15 residues. The CDR3 region is CASSPTGGFNYGYTF. Here the CDR3 DNA reads TGTGCCAGCAGCCCCACAGGGGGCTTTAACTATGGCTACACCTTC.